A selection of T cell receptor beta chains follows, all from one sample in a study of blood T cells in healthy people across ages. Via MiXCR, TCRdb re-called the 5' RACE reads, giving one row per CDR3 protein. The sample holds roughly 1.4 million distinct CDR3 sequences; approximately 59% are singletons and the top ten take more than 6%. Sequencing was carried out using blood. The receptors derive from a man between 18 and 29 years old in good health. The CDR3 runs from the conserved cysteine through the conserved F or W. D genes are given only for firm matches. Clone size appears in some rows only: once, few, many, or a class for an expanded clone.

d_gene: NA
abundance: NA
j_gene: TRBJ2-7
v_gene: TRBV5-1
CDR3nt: TGCGCCAGCACCCCGGGTAAGGACTACGAGCAGTACTTC
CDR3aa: CASTPGKDYEQYF

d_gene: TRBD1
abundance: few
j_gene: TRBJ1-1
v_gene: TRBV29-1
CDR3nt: TGCAGCGTTGACAACAGGGGGCTGGCTGAAGCTTTCTTT
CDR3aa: CSVDNRGLAEAFF

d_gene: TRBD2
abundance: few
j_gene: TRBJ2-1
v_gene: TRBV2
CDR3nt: TGTGCCAGCAGTAGGACTAGCGGGAGAATTAATGAGCAGTTCTTC
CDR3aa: CASSRTSGRINEQFF

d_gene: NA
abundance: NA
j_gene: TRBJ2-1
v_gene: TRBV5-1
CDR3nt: TGCGCCAGCAACTCTACCCCAACGGGGAATGAGCAGTTCTTC
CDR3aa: CASNSTPTGNEQFF

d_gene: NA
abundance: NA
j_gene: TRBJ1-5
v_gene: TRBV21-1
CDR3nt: TGTGCCAGCAGCAACCGGGTGTTTTCTCAGCCCCAGCATTTT
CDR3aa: CASSNRVFSQPQHF

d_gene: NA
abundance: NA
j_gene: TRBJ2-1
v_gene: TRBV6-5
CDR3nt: TGTGCCAGCAGTTACACCAAACAGGGGACTTCAGCGACCCTTCTACATGATGAGCAGTTCTTC
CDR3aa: CASSYTKQGTSATLLHDEQFF

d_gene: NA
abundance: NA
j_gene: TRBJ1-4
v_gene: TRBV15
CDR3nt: TGTGCCACCAGCCTTGACAGCAATGAAAAACTGTTTTTT
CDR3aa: CATSLDSNEKLFF

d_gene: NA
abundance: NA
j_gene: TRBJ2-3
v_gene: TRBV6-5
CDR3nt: TGTGCCAGCAGCCAGGGGCCTTGGGATACGCAGTATTTT
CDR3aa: CASSQGPWDTQYF

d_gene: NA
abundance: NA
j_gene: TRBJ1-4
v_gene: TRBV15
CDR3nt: TGTGCCACCAGCACCGGGGGCAGGGCTAATGAAAAACTGTTTTTT
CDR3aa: CATSTGGRANEKLFF

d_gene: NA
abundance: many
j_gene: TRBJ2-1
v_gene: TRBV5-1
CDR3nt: TGCGCCAGCAGCTTAGGGGGGCCCTACAATGAGCAGTTCTTC
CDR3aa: CASSLGGPYNEQFF

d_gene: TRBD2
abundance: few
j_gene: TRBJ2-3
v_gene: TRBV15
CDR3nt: TGTGCCACCAGCAGAAGACTAGCGGGAGGAGCAGATACGCAGTATTTT
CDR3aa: CATSRRLAGGADTQYF

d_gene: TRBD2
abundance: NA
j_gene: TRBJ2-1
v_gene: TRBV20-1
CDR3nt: TGCAGTGCTAGAGCCCATGGGTTCGGGACTAGCGGGAGAGACAATGAGCAGTTCTTC
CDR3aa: CSARAHGFGTSGRDNEQFF

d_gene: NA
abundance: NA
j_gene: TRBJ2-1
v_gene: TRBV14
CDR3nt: TGTGCCAGCAGCCAAGATGGGGGGCAGGTCTATGAGCAGTTCTTC
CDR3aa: CASSQDGGQVYEQFF

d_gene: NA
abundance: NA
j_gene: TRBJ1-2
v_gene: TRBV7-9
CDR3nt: TGTGCCAGCAGCGAAGGGGCCCTATCTGGCTACACCTTC
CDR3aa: CASSEGALSGYTF

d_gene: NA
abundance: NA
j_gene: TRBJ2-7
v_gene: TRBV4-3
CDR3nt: TGCGCCAGCAGCTTCGACGCTGGGGAGAGCTACGAGCAGTACTTC
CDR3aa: CASSFDAGESYEQYF

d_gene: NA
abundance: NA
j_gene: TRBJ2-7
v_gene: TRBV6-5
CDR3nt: TGTGCCAGCAGACCCCTTCCGACTAGTACGTACGAGCAGTACTTC
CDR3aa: CASRPLPTSTYEQYF

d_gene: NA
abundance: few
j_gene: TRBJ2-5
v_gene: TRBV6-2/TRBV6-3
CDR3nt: TGTGCCAGCTTTCCGGGACGGGACAAAGAGACCCAGTACTTC
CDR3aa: CASFPGRDKETQYF

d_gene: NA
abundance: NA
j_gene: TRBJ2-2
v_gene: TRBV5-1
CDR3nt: TGCGCCAGCAGCATGGGACCTAACACCGGGGAGCTGTTTTTT
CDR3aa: CASSMGPNTGELFF

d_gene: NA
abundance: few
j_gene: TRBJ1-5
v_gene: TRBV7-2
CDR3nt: TGTGCCAGCAGCTTAACGTCCGATAGCAATCAGCCCCAGCATTTT
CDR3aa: CASSLTSDSNQPQHF

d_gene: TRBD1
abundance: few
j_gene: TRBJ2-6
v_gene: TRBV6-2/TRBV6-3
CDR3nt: TGTGCCAGCAGACAGGGGAGTTCTGGGGCCAACGTCCTGACTTTC
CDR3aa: CASRQGSSGANVLTF

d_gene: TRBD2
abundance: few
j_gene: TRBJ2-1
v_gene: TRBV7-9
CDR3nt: TGTGCCAGCAGCTCCCCCGGGACTAGCGGAAACAATGAGCAGTTCTTC
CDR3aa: CASSSPGTSGNNEQFF

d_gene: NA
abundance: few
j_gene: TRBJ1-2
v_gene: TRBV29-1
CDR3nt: TGCAGCGTTGAAGATGGGGTCGGCTACACCTTC
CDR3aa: CSVEDGVGYTF

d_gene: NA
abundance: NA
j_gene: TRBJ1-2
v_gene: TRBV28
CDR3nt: TGTGCCAGCACCTCCCCGGGGCTTAACTATGGCTACACCTTC
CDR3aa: CASTSPGLNYGYTF

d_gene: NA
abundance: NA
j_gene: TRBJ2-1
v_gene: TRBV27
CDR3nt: TGTGCCAGCAGTATCCCGGGACTTGCTCCCAATGAGCAGTTCTTC
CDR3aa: CASSIPGLAPNEQFF

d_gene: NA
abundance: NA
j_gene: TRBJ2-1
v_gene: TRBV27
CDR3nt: TGTGCCAGCAGTTTATATGGGACTTTGGACAATGAGCAGTTCTTC
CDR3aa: CASSLYGTLDNEQFF

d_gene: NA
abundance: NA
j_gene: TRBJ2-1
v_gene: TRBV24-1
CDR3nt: TGTGCCACCAGTGATTTGTACAGCGACAATGGGCAGTTCTTC
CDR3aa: CATSDLYSDNGQFF

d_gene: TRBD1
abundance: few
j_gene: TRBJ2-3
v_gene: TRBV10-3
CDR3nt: TGTGCCATTGGACCGTCCCAGGGGGCGCTTATTACAGATACGCAGTATTTT
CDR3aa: CAIGPSQGALITDTQYF

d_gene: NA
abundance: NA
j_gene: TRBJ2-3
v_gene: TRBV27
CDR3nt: TGTGCCAGCAGTTTATGGGCTCCTAATGCGGGAGATACGCAGTATTTT
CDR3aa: CASSLWAPNAGDTQYF

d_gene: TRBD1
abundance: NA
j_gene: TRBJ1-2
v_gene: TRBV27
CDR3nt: TGTGCCAGCAGTCACCTTTCGGGACAGCCTAACTATGGCTACACCTTC
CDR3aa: CASSHLSGQPNYGYTF

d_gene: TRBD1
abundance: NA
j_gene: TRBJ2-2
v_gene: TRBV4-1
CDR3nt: TGCGCCAGCAGCCAAAAGCAGCCGGGACAGGGGGACACCGGGGAGCTGTTTTTT
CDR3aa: CASSQKQPGQGDTGELFF

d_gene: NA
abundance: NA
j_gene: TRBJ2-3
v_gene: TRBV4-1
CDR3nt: TGCGTCGTCGGCTTTACCGAGGGTACGCAGTATTTT
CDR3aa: CVVGFTEGTQYF

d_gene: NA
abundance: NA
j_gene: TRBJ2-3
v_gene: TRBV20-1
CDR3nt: TGCAGTGCTAGTTTTTCCACGACGCAGTATTTT
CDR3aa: CSASFSTTQYF

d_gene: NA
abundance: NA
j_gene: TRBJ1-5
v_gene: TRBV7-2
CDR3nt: TGTGCCAGCAGCTCTGGTAGGGGTCCTCAGCCCCAGCATTTT
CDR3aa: CASSSGRGPQPQHF